What follows are 30 T cell receptor beta chains derived from one specimen sequenced in a study of PD-L1 blockade in urothelial cancer. Measured with immunoSEQ multiplex PCR; TCRdb has only the in-frame clones, and not every one. The sample carries under 70,000 clones, roughly 77% recorded once. Specified time point: pretreatment peripheral blood. Sequenced here: PBMCs, sampled around atezolizumab (anti-PD-L1) treatment. These receptors originate from a man aged 65 to 79 with urothelial cancer.

About this clone: A read error may account for a junction end that differs from germline. V is TRBV9 and J is TRBJ1-1; D is undetermined. The CDR3 has 16 residues. Germline V gene lookup returns CDR1 SGDLS and CDR2 YYNGEE. The CDR3 loop reads CASSVRNAGRQDEVFF. The CDR3 DNA sequence: TGTGCCAGCAGCGTAAGGAACGCGGGCCGGCAGGACGAAGTTTTCTTT.

CDR3 DNA: TGCGCCAGCAGAGTCCGAGAGGGGACACTAGACTATGGCTACACCTTC. Protein sequence: CASRVREGTLDYGYTF. This sequence joins TRBV10-2 and TRBJ1-2; D is perhaps TRBD1 (6 bases). There are 16 residues in the CDR3. V dropped 6 bases and J dropped 3 bases, with 20 bases sitting between them. Germline CDR1 reads WSHSY; CDR2 reads SAAADI.

This rearrangement joins TRBV28 to TRBJ1-1, with D unresolved. From germline, CDR1 is MDHEN and CDR2 SYDVKM. V dropped 4 bases and J dropped 4 bases, with 10 bases sitting between them. There are 13 residues in the CDR3. The CDR3 nucleotides are TGTGCCAGCAGTTGGTCCAGCGTCACTGAAGCTTTCTTT. This gives the protein CASSWSSVTEAFF.

CDR3 sequence (DNA): TGTGCCAGCAGCGTTGGAGAGGGGGAATGGGGCTACACCTTC. The encoded protein is CASSVGEGEWGYTF. The rearrangement uses TRBV9 and TRBJ1-2, with D tentatively TRBD1 (6 bases). Germline loops: CDR1 SGDLS, CDR2 YYNGEE. The length of the CDR3 is 14 residues. V was pared by 2 bases and J by 8 bases, with 16 bases between. The full variable domain, its missing parts supplied by reference TRBV9 and TRBJ1-2, is DSGVTQTPKHLITATGQRVTLRCSPRSGDLSVYWYQQSLDQGLQFLIQYYNGEERAKGNILERFSAQQFPDLHSELNLSSLELGDSALYFCASSVGEGEWGYTFGSGTRLTVV.

The chain recombines TRBV5-1 with TRBJ2-5; 10 positions agree with TRBD2. Germline CDR1 reads SGHRS; CDR2 reads YFSETQ. J lost 5 bases, V lost 5 bases, and 6 bases had no gene match. The CDR3 covers 14 residues. The CDR3 DNA sequence: TGCGCCAGCAGTCTAGCGGGAGCGGAGGAGACCCAGTACTTC. Translated, it gives CASSLAGAEETQYF.

The chain recombines TRBV28 with TRBJ1-1, with a possible D match to TRBD1 (6 bases). Germline loops: CDR1 MDHEN, CDR2 SYDVKM. The V gene lost 5 bases and the J gene lost 6 bases, with 19 bases spanning the gap. This CDR3 contains 15 residues. For the CDR3, the DNA is TGTGCCAGCAGTCCGGGGAACAGGGACGGGGCTGAAGCTTTCTTT. Its protein product is CASSPGNRDGAEAFF.

This chain links TRBV14 with TRBJ2-3; D may be TRBD2 (6 bases). Between the trimmed V and J ends, which lost 0 bases and 8 bases, there was a span of 9 bases. This CDR3 has 13 residues. Germline CDR1 SGHDN, CDR2 FVKESK. The CDR3 coding sequence is TGTGCCAGCAGCCAAGATTTGCGGGGTACGCAGTATTTT. Translated, it gives CASSQDLRGTQYF.

The chain couples TRBV6-5 to TRBJ2-2; 8 bases are a match to TRBD1. Germline CDR1 reads MNHEY; CDR2 reads SVGAGI. This CDR3 has 15 amino acids. With V trimmed by 5 bases and J by 5 bases, 7 bases remained unmatched. CDR3 sequence reads: CASSTGGAVTGELFF. CDR3 DNA sequence: TGTGCCAGCAGTACAGGGGGTGCGGTAACCGGGGAGCTGTTTTTT.

This clone counts as medium-sized. The chain links TRBV7-9 to TRBJ2-7; 9 bases are a match to TRBD2. J gave up 2 bases and V 11 bases, and 10 bases lay outside the gene matches. The germline V gene encodes CDR1 SEHNR and CDR2 FQNEAQ (reference sequence). The CDR3 consists of 14 residues. The CDR3 coding sequence is TGTGCCTCAAGACCGGGACTAGCCGCCTACGAGCAGTACTTC. It yields the protein CASRPGLAAYEQYF.

The CDR3 loop is CASSELSGRSGELFF. Here the CDR3 DNA reads TGTGCCAGCAGTGAACTGAGCGGGAGATCGGGGGAGCTGTTTTTT. V gene TRBV2 combines with J gene TRBJ2-2, with 8 bases lining up with TRBD2. This CDR3 contains 15 residues. With 2 bases clipped from V and 8 bases from J, the junction kept 7 bases outside the gene matches. Per the germline V gene, CDR1 is SNHLY and CDR2 is FYNNEI.

CDR3 region: CASSITSGTDTQYF. For the CDR3, the DNA is TGTGCCAGCAGCATCACGAGCGGCACAGATACGCAGTATTTT. The chain links TRBV7-9 to TRBJ2-3; D is unresolved. V lost 5 bases, J lost 1 base, and 10 bases lay in between. This CDR3 comprises 14 residues. Germline V CDR1 and CDR2: SEHNR, FQNEAQ (reference sequence).

This clone occurred once. CDR3 loop: CASSLSGDRSNQPQHF. CDR3 sequence (DNA): TGCGCCAGCAGCTTGAGCGGGGATCGGAGCAATCAGCCCCAGCATTTT. The rearrangement links TRBV5-1 to TRBJ1-5; unclear D gene. The CDR3 is 16 amino acids. CDR1 SGHRS and CDR2 YFSETQ come from the germline V gene. Trimming shortened V by 1 base and J by 1 base, and 12 bases separated the two germline ends. The complete variable domain, with remaining parts taken from reference TRBV5-1 and TRBJ1-5, reads KAGVTQTPRYLIKTRGQQVTLSCSPISGHRSVSWYQQTPGQGLQFLFEYFSETQRNKGNFPGRFSGRQFSNSRSEMNVSTLELGDSALYLCASSLSGDRSNQPQHFGDGTRLSIL.

This clone was detected a few times. The J gene is TRBJ2-1, the V gene TRBV6-1, with TRBD2 identical over 9 bases. Trimming removed 1 base from V and 13 bases from J; junction bases left unmatched: 5. Germline CDR1 reads MNHNS; CDR2 reads SASEGT. This CDR3 region has 13 residues. Here the CDR3 DNA reads TGTGCCAGCAGTGAAGAGGCGGGAGGGCCCCAGTTCTTC. Protein product: CASSEEAGGPQFF.

The genes are TRBV28 and TRBJ2-7; 7 bases map to TRBD1. J lost 6 bases, V lost 5 bases, and 10 bases had no gene match. The V gene's germline CDR1 is MDHEN and CDR2 SYDVKM. This CDR3 is 14 amino acids long. The CDR3 DNA follows: TGTGCCAGCAGTGAACAGGGGAGTGTGGTCGAGCAGTACTTC. This gives the protein CASSEQGSVVEQYF.

V is TRBV4-3 and J is TRBJ2-2; 7 bases line up with TRBD2. V was clipped by 4 bases and J by 4 bases; unmatched bases: 9. This CDR3 contains 16 residues. The germline V gene encodes CDR1 LGHNA and CDR2 YSLEER. CDR3 loop: CASSPLGEGLTGELFF. In DNA form, the CDR3 reads TGCGCCAGCAGCCCCTTAGGGGAGGGACTCACCGGGGAGCTGTTTTTT.

This chain connects TRBV11-3 to TRBJ2-5, with TRBD2 identical over 10 bases. This CDR3 contains 15 residues. J gave up 6 bases and V 0 bases, and 4 bases lay outside the gene matches. Germline CDR1 SGHNT, CDR2 YENEEA. The chain's CDR3 is CASSLESLAGKTQYF. The CDR3 DNA is TGTGCCAGCAGCTTAGAGTCACTAGCGGGAAAGACCCAGTACTTC.

The chain couples TRBV15 to TRBJ2-5; TRBD1 is a possible D gene (7 bases). This CDR3 is built from 14 residues. V was cut by 3 bases and J by 5 bases, with 13 bases left in between. Germline lookup yields CDR1 LNHNV and CDR2 YYDKDF (reference sequence). The CDR3 here is CATSSSGGWETQYF. Written as DNA, the CDR3 is TGTGCCACCAGCAGCTCAGGGGGGTGGGAGACCCAGTACTTC.

The gene calls are TRBV9 and TRBJ2-1, with D possibly TRBD2 on 6 matching bases. CDR1 and CDR2 from the germline V gene are SGDLS and YYNGEE. This CDR3 spans 14 amino acids. Trimming shortened V by 0 bases and J by 6 bases, and 10 bases separated the two germline ends. For the CDR3, the DNA is TGTGCCAGCAGCGTAGCGGGAGAGGTCAATGAGCAGTTCTTC. It codes for CASSVAGEVNEQFF. Supplemented by reference TRBV9 and TRBJ2-1, the full variable domain reads DSGVTQTPKHLITATGQRVTLRCSPRSGDLSVYWYQQSLDQGLQFLIQYYNGEERAKGNILERFSAQQFPDLHSELNLSSLELGDSALYFCASSVAGEVNEQFFGPGTRLTVL.

This chain joins TRBV4-3 and TRBJ2-7; a weak D match, TRBD2 (6 bases). This CDR3 has 14 residues. Germline loops: CDR1 LGHNA, CDR2 YSLEER. The V and J ends lost 3 bases and 4 bases respectively, with 13 bases between them. Here the CDR3 reads CASSQESLAYEQYF. In DNA form, the CDR3 reads TGCGCCAGCAGCCAGGAGAGTCTAGCGTACGAGCAGTACTTC.

The chain employs TRBV11-1 and TRBJ1-1; no definite D call. Trimming shortened V by 4 bases and J by 4 bases, and 19 bases separated the two germline ends. This CDR3 contains 16 residues. Germline CDR1 SGHAT, CDR2 FQDESV (reference sequence). The CDR3 region has the DNA TGTGCCAGCAGCTCGCCCCGGGGAGGGAGTCGCACTGAAGCTTTCTTT. Translation: CASSSPRGGSRTEAFF.

The rearrangement joins TRBV10-2 to TRBJ2-1, with 9 positions matching TRBD2. The germline V gene encodes CDR1 WSHSY and CDR2 SAAADI. The V gene end was trimmed by 8 bases and the J gene end by 5 bases; junction bases not matched to a gene: 10. The CDR3 totals 15 residues. The CDR3, as DNA: TGCGCCAGCGGCCGCCCTGGCGGGAGGGACAATGAGCAGTTCTTC. Translated, it gives CASGRPGGRDNEQFF.

In this sample, this clone turned up a few times. The CDR3 DNA sequence: TGTGCCAGCAGCGTAGTAACGGGAGGGGGAGGAGATACGCAGTATTTT. Its translation is CASSVVTGGGGDTQYF. V is TRBV9 and J is TRBJ2-3; 8 nucleotides line up with TRBD2. The V segment lost 0 bases and the J segment 5 bases; nucleotides outside the gene matches: 8. In germline, CDR1 is SGDLS, CDR2 YYNGEE. The CDR3 contains 16 residues.

J is TRBJ2-3 and V is TRBV9, with 8 bases aligning to TRBD2. The CDR3 is 14 amino acids. The J segment lost 6 bases and the V segment lost 0 bases, leaving 3 bases of the junction unmatched. Germline CDR1 SGDLS, CDR2 YYNGEE. The CDR3 protein is CASSVEAGEDTQYF. The DNA for the CDR3 is TGTGCCAGCAGCGTAGAAGCGGGAGAGGATACGCAGTATTTT.

The gene calls are TRBV7-8 and TRBJ2-2; 8 nucleotides match TRBD1. This CDR3 is 14 amino acids long. Germline V gene sequence: CDR1 SGHVS, CDR2 FQNEAQ. V lost 5 bases to trimming and J lost 4 bases; unmatched junction nucleotides: 3. Written as DNA, the CDR3 is TGTGCCAGCAGCCGACAGGGGAGCACCGGGGAGCTGTTTTTT. Its protein is CASSRQGSTGELFF. The full variable domain, rest sourced from reference TRBV7-8 and TRBJ2-2, is GAGVSQSPRYKVAKRGQDVALRCDPISGHVSLFWYQQALGQGPEFLTYFQNEAQLDKSGLPSDRFFAERPEGSVSTLKIQRTQQEDSAVYLCASSRQGSTGELFFGEGSRLTVL.

This sequence joins TRBV5-5 and TRBJ1-5, with TRBD1 matching over 9 bases. The CDR3 spans 16 residues. Trimming removed 4 bases from V and 4 bases from J; junction bases left unmatched: 9. Germline loops: CDR1 SGHKS, CDR2 YYEKEE (reference sequence). For the CDR3, the DNA is TGTGCCAGCAGCAAGGTTGACAGGGGGATAAATCAGCCCCAGCATTTT. Translated: CASSKVDRGINQPQHF. The variable domain in full, with the rest retrieved from reference TRBV5-5 and TRBJ1-5, is DAGVTQSPTHLIKTRGQQVTLRCSPISGHKSVSWYQQVLGQGPQFIFQYYEKEERGRGNFPDRFSARQFPNYSSELNVNALLLGDSALYLCASSKVDRGINQPQHFGDGTRLSIL.

This clone was observed a single time. The chain carries TRBV4-2 and TRBJ2-7; 12 nucleotides match TRBD2. V was clipped by 1 base and J by 3 bases; unmatched bases: 7. The CDR3 is 17 amino acids. The germline CDR1 and CDR2 sequences are LGHNA and YNFKEQ. CDR3 sequence reads: CASSQARTSGALYEQYF. In DNA, the CDR3 is TGTGCCAGCAGCCAAGCTCGGACTAGCGGGGCTCTCTACGAGCAGTACTTC.

This clone showed up just a few times. The chain links TRBV15 to TRBJ1-4; unclear D gene. V lost 3 bases, J lost 1 base, and 9 bases lay in between. The CDR3 sequence is 15 residues long. CDR1 and CDR2 (germline): LNHNV, YYDKDF (reference sequence). CDR3: CATSRRRGTNEKLFF. The CDR3 coding sequence is TGTGCCACCAGCAGGCGCCGGGGAACTAATGAAAAACTGTTTTTT.

Comment on this clone: An end of the junction differs from the germline gene, which may be a read error. The V call is TRBV14, the J call TRBJ2-3, with 9 bases fitting TRBD2. This CDR3 has 18 residues. Germline V gene lookup returns CDR1 SGHDN and CDR2 FVKESK. The CDR3 nucleotides read TGTGCCAGCAGCCAGGACTCGTTCGCGGGAGGGACCACACATACGCAGTATTTT. It is translated as CASSQDSFAGGTTHTQYF. Combining the CDR3 with reference TRBV14 and TRBJ2-3 gives the whole variable domain EAGVTQFPSHSVIEKGQTVTLRCDPISGHDNLYWYRRVMGKEIKFLLHFVKESKQDESGMPNNRFLAERTGGTYSTLKVQPAELEDSGVYFCASSQDSFAGGTTHTQYFGPGTRLTVL.

The chain is built from TRBV7-2 and TRBJ2-7, with a possible D match to TRBD2 (6 bases). CDR1 SGHTA and CDR2 FQGNSA come from the germline V gene. Trimming left V 3 bases short and J 3 bases short, with 12 bases between. The CDR3 runs to 14 residues. The CDR3 nucleotides are TGTGCCAGCAGCTTTCGGGGGACCGTCTACGAGCAGTACTTC. This translates into CASSFRGTVYEQYF.

The V call is TRBV5-1, the J call TRBJ2-5; D possibly corresponds to TRBD2 (5 bases). Trimming left V 1 base short and J 4 bases short, with 17 bases between. The CDR3 covers 16 residues. The germline V gene encodes CDR1 SGHRS and CDR2 YFSETQ. The CDR3 spells CASSLRMTLRVETQYF. As DNA, the CDR3 is TGCGCCAGCAGCTTGAGGATGACGCTGCGGGTAGAGACCCAGTACTTC. Full variable domain (outside the CDR3, taken from reference TRBV5-1 and TRBJ2-5): KAGVTQTPRYLIKTRGQQVTLSCSPISGHRSVSWYQQTPGQGLQFLFEYFSETQRNKGNFPGRFSGRQFSNSRSEMNVSTLELGDSALYLCASSLRMTLRVETQYFGPGTRLLVL.